The present T cell receptor (beta chain) was sequenced within a study of OX40 agonist ivuxolimab in advanced cancers. Germline V gene sequence: CDR1 SGHAT, CDR2 FQNNGV. The ends lost 7 bases at V and 0 bases at J; junction bases unmatched: 9. This CDR3 has 15 residues. Clones were read by immunoSEQ multiplex PCR, and TCRdb kept only the in-frame ones, dropping some. Among tens of thousands of clones listed, roughly 86% were seen once. The specimen was CD4+ or CD8+ T cells sorted from blood, collected in a trial of the OX40 agonist ivuxolimab. The rearrangement uses TRBV11-2 and TRBJ2-7; 7 bases line up with TRBD1. This clonotype was obtained from an adult with an advanced solid tumor such as melanoma, head and neck, liver or kidney cancer. Written as DNA, the CDR3 is TGTGCCAGCACCCGTTTACAGGGGAGCTCCTACGAGCAGTACTTC. Its protein product is CASTRLQGSSYEQYF.